The 29 T cell receptor beta chains presented below share a single source sample, sequenced in a study of cytomegalovirus exposure and HLA in healthy donors. Amplification used 60 Vbeta primers and 13 Jbeta primers. Repertoires were generated with immunoSEQ multiplex PCR, while TCRdb's copy carries only in-frame clones and drops some. This sample has some 130,000 clones, with 79% found just once. Sequencing was done on a sample of PBMCs. These TCRs come from a man in his forties or fifties in good health and CMV-seropositive.

CDR3 DNA sequence: TGTGCCAGCAGTTTGACAGGAACGCTATTAAGAGGTTATAATGAGCAGTTCTTC. Its translation: CASSLTGTLLRGYNEQFF. The V gene is TRBV28, the J gene TRBJ2-1; perhaps TRBD1 as D (6 bases). The CDR3 is 18 amino acids. The germline V gene has CDR1 MDHEN and CDR2 SYDVKM. V lost 3 bases and J lost 7, with 25 bases in between.

The chain recombines TRBV7-2 with TRBJ2-5; 11 nucleotides agree with TRBD2. V lost 3 bases to trimming and J lost 5 bases; unmatched junction nucleotides: 11. The CDR3 has 17 amino acids. Germline V lookup: CDR1 SGHTA, CDR2 FQGNSA. The CDR3 reads CASSFRVELAGGETQYF. The CDR3 DNA is TGTGCCAGCAGCTTTCGAGTCGAGCTAGCGGGAGGTGAGACCCAGTACTTC.

The chain couples TRBV7-2 to TRBJ1-1; weak D call: TRBD1 (5 bases). Trimming left V 2 bases short and J 4 bases short, with 17 bases between. CDR3 size: 16 residues. Germline V gene data show CDR1 as SGHTA and CDR2 as FQGNSA. CDR3 nucleotides: TGTGCCAGCAGCTTATGGGGGGGGGTGTCAAGCACTGAAGCTTTCTTT. Translating gives CASSLWGGVSSTEAFF.

The chain has TRBV6-5 and TRBJ1-1; D uncertain. V dropped 4 bases and J dropped 3 bases, with 12 bases sitting between them. In germline, CDR1 is MNHEY, CDR2 SVGAGI. CDR3 size: 14 residues. CDR3 DNA sequence: TGTGCCAGCAGTTCGGAGAACGCGGACACTGAAGCTTTCTTT. Protein product: CASSSENADTEAFF.

The V and J genes are TRBV27 and TRBJ2-6; 9 bases are a match to TRBD1. CDR3 length equals 17 residues. V shed 8 bases, J shed 0 bases, and the junction held 8 bases outside the gene matches. Germline V gene lookup returns CDR1 MNHEY and CDR2 SMNVEV (reference sequence). This chain's CDR3 is CASGEGTGHSGANVLTF. The CDR3 nucleotides are TGTGCCAGCGGTGAAGGGACAGGGCACTCTGGGGCCAACGTCCTGACTTTC.

The chain carries TRBV4-1 and TRBJ1-1, with 8 bases that match TRBD1. The CDR3 is 17 amino acids. Germline CDR1 reads MGHRA; CDR2 reads YSYEKL. Losses at the gene ends were 3 bases for V and 6 bases for J; bases not matched to a gene: 15. The CDR3 nucleotides are TGCGCCAGCAGCCAGCAGGGGGCCGGCCTAATGTCGGCTGAAGCTTTCTTT. It translates to CASSQQGAGLMSAEAFF.

The CDR3 DNA reads as TGTGCCAGCAGCAAAAACCCCAGGCTGAACACTGAAGCTTTCTTT. The encoded protein is CASSKNPRLNTEAFF. The chain couples TRBV9 to TRBJ1-1; unclear D gene. The V end lost 4 bases, the J end lost 0 bases, and 13 bases lay between the germline ends. From germline, CDR1 is SGDLS and CDR2 YYNGEE. The CDR3 totals 15 residues.

A note on this clone: This specimen includes other DNA sequences encoding the same CDR3. The chain joins TRBV9 to TRBJ2-3; weak D call: TRBD2 (5 bases). The length of the CDR3 is 15 residues. The germline V gene has CDR1 SGDLS and CDR2 YYNGEE. V was clipped by 0 bases and J by 0 bases, with 8 bases between them. CDR3 protein: CASSVAQRSTDTQYF. The CDR3 DNA sequence: TGTGCCAGCAGCGTAGCCCAGCGGAGCACAGATACGCAGTATTTT.

This clone was seen once. The chain links TRBV28 to TRBJ1-5; possibly TRBD1 for D (6 bases). Germline loops: CDR1 MDHEN, CDR2 SYDVKM. V dropped 6 bases and J dropped 5 bases, with 14 bases sitting between them. The CDR3 consists of 14 residues. The CDR3 region has the DNA TGTGCCAGCAGCCCAAACGGGGGGCATCAGCCCCAGCATTTT. This encodes CASSPNGGHQPQHF.

This sequence joins TRBV6-4 and TRBJ2-3, with D tentatively TRBD2 (5 bases). Germline-derived CDR1 and CDR2 are MRHNA and SNTAGT. The CDR3 runs 15 residues. With 3 bases removed from V and 0 bases from J, the gap between germline ends came to 10 bases. CDR3 in DNA: TGTGCCAGCAGTGAAGCAGCGGCTAGCACAGATACGCAGTATTTT. Its protein is CASSEAAASTDTQYF.

Written as DNA, the CDR3 is TGTGCCAGCATTCGAGGGCCGGGCACCGGGGAGCTGTTTTTT. It yields the protein CASIRGPGTGELFF. This rearrangement joins TRBV28 to TRBJ2-2; possibly TRBD2 for D (5 bases). Germline-derived CDR1 and CDR2 are MDHEN and SYDVKM. The CDR3 length is 14 residues. V was pared by 7 bases and J by 4 bases, with 13 bases between.

CDR3 DNA: TGCGCCAGCAGGATGGGACAGGGGCATGGCTACACCTTC. This encodes CASRMGQGHGYTF. The genes are TRBV5-1 and TRBJ1-2; TRBD1 matches 10 bases. Germline CDR1 is SGHRS and CDR2 is YFSETQ. The V and J ends lost 5 bases and 6 bases, in that order; junction bases with no gene match: 4. The CDR3 is made up of 13 amino acids.

On this clone itself: Other DNA sequences in the sample encode the same CDR3. The chain links TRBV5-6 to TRBJ2-7; weak D call: TRBD1 (5 bases). The CDR3 runs to 13 residues. Germline V gene data show CDR1 as SGHDT and CDR2 as YYEEEE. V lost 1 base, J lost 1 base, and 6 bases lay in between. The CDR3 DNA reads as TGTGCCAGCAGCTTGACAGGTTCCTACGAGCAGTACTTC. Protein: CASSLTGSYEQYF.

The genes are TRBV5-1 and TRBJ2-5, with 16 positions matching TRBD2. This CDR3 region has 19 residues. CDR1 and CDR2 (germline): SGHRS, YFSETQ. The V segment lost 4 bases and the J segment 6 bases; nucleotides outside the gene matches: 15. CDR3 sequence: CASSGTPGTSGRAMKTQYF. The CDR3 nucleotides read TGCGCCAGCAGCGGAACCCCCGGGACTAGCGGGAGGGCCATGAAGACCCAGTACTTC.

The chain has TRBV5-1 and TRBJ2-7, with TRBD1 matching 7 bases. Trimming took 0 bases from V and 6 from J; bases not matched to a gene: 12. Germline values: CDR1 SGHRS, CDR2 YFSETQ. The CDR3 is made up of 16 amino acids. CDR3 in DNA: TGCGCCAGCAGCTTGGTGGGTGACGACAGGGCTGGCGAGCAGTACTTC. This encodes CASSLVGDDRAGEQYF.

The rearrangement uses TRBV6-1 and TRBJ1-5; TRBD1 is a possible D gene (6 bases). CDR1 MNHNS and CDR2 SASEGT come from the germline V gene. V lost 4 bases to trimming and J lost 6 bases, with 16 bases between them. The CDR3 has 15 amino acids. The CDR3 is CASSAEGGTVQPQHF. Here the CDR3 DNA reads TGTGCCAGCAGTGCCGAGGGGGGGACGGTTCAGCCCCAGCATTTT.

The chain uses TRBV11-2 and TRBJ2-5; D is undetermined. From germline, CDR1 is SGHAT and CDR2 FQNNGV. The V end lost 3 bases, the J end lost 5 bases, and 4 bases lay between the germline ends. This CDR3 comprises 11 residues. The CDR3 nucleotides are TGTGCCAGCAGCTTCGAGGAGACCCAGTACTTC. Translating gives CASSFEETQYF.

This clone showed up just a few times. The V gene is TRBV29-1, the J gene TRBJ2-7; D might be TRBD1 (7 bases). Trimming took off 7 bases at V and 6 bases at J, with 19 bases between the two ends. CDR1 is SQVTM and CDR2 is ANQGSEA in the germline V gene. The CDR3 has 13 amino acids. Here the CDR3 DNA reads TGCAGCGGGTCGAGGGCAGGGGGGAGCGAGCAGTACTTC. Translating it yields CSGSRAGGSEQYF.

The rearrangement links TRBV4-1 to TRBJ2-1; the D is unclear. V lost 1 base to trimming and J lost 5 bases, with 12 bases between them. This CDR3 region has 15 residues. Germline values: CDR1 MGHRA, CDR2 YSYEKL. The CDR3 is CASSQVERVDNEQFF. The CDR3 nucleotides are TGCGCCAGCAGCCAAGTAGAGCGCGTAGACAATGAGCAGTTCTTC.

This clone was seen a few times. In DNA, the CDR3 is TGTGCCAGCAGCTTAAGTCTAGCGGGAAGAAATGAGCAGTTCTTC. Its protein is CASSLSLAGRNEQFF. J is TRBJ2-1 and V is TRBV7-6; 9 nucleotides line up with TRBD2. CDR3 size: 15 residues. The germline V gene has CDR1 SGHVS and CDR2 FNYEAQ. V shed 2 bases and J 7 bases; nucleotides not matched to a gene: 6.

The chain has TRBV6-5 and TRBJ1-6; a possible D gene is TRBD1 (5 bases). V gave up 2 bases and J gave up 13 bases, with 12 bases separating them. Germline CDR1 MNHEY, CDR2 SVGAGI. There are 13 residues in the CDR3. CDR3 amino acids: CASSYQGPPPLHF. CDR3 coding DNA: TGTGCCAGCAGTTACCAGGGCCCCCCGCCCCTCCACTTT.

This clone was observed a few times. This chain uses TRBV6-5 with TRBJ1-1; 11 nucleotides match TRBD1. This CDR3 has 12 residues. The junction had 3 bases not matched to a gene; V was cut back by 7 bases and J by 8 bases. Per the germline V gene, CDR1 is MNHEY and CDR2 is SVGAGI. CDR3 DNA sequence: TGTGCCAGCACCCGGGACAGGGGGGAAGCTTTCTTT. Encoded protein: CASTRDRGEAFF.

The chain couples TRBV9 to TRBJ1-3; D might be TRBD1 (6 bases). The CDR3 length is 16 residues. Germline loops: CDR1 SGDLS, CDR2 YYNGEE. Between the trimmed V and J ends, which lost 2 bases and 3 bases, there was a span of 15 bases. CDR3 sequence reads: CASSVSGQGYGNTIYF. Here the CDR3 DNA reads TGTGCCAGCAGCGTTTCAGGGCAGGGGTATGGAAACACCATATATTTT.

Concerning this clone: Other DNA variants within this sample encode the same CDR3. The chain recombines TRBV29-1 with TRBJ1-1, with 7 bases lining up with TRBD1. CDR3 length equals 14 residues. With 4 bases clipped from V and 4 bases from J, the junction kept 9 bases outside the gene matches. Germline V CDR1 and CDR2: SQVTM, ANQGSEA. CDR3 sequence (DNA): TGCAGCGTTGGGACAGGATGGGGTGCCACTGAAGCTTTCTTT. Translated: CSVGTGWGATEAFF.

The rearrangement joins TRBV19 to TRBJ2-7, with TRBD2 identical over 11 bases. V was pared by 0 bases and J by 5 bases, with 3 bases of the junction left unmatched. CDR3 length: 15 residues. The germline gives CDR1 LNHDA, CDR2 SQIVND (reference sequence). This chain's CDR3 is CASSIEGTSGNEQYF. The CDR3 DNA reads as TGTGCCAGTAGTATAGAAGGGACTAGCGGTAACGAGCAGTACTTC. The whole variable domain, filled in from reference TRBV19 and TRBJ2-7, reads DGGITQSPKYLFRKEGQNVTLSCEQNLNHDAMYWYRQDPGQGLRLIYYSQIVNDFQKGDIAEGYSVSREKKESFPLTVTSAQKNPTAFYLCASSIEGTSGNEQYFGPGTRLTVT.

The chain is built from TRBV19 and TRBJ1-5; D perhaps matches TRBD1 (6 bases). The CDR3 is 14 amino acids. Germline-derived CDR1 and CDR2 are LNHDA and SQIVND (reference sequence). The V gene lost 6 bases and the J gene lost 2 bases, with 11 bases spanning the gap. The CDR3 nucleotides are TGTGCCAGTAGGACGCCAGGGGGCAATCAGCCCCAGCATTTT. Its translation is CASRTPGGNQPQHF.

The chain couples TRBV28 to TRBJ2-5, with D possibly matching TRBD2 (6 bases). Per the germline V gene, CDR1 is MDHEN and CDR2 is SYDVKM. V was pared by 8 bases and J by 2 bases, with 15 bases between. The CDR3 length is 14 residues. CDR3 DNA sequence: TGTGCCAGCGTGGGACTGGGGCAACAAGAGACCCAGTACTTC. It yields the protein CASVGLGQQETQYF.

The J gene is TRBJ2-5, the V gene TRBV5-1, with D possibly being TRBD2 (5 bases). V lost 4 bases to trimming and J lost 5 bases, with 15 bases between them. Germline V lookup: CDR1 SGHRS, CDR2 YFSETQ. CDR3 length: 14 residues. The CDR3 DNA is TGCGCCAGCAGCAATACTAGGGTGGGGGAGACCCAGTACTTC. It yields the protein CASSNTRVGETQYF. Combining the CDR3 with reference TRBV5-1 and TRBJ2-5 gives the whole variable domain KAGVTQTPRYLIKTRGQQVTLSCSPISGHRSVSWYQQTPGQGLQFLFEYFSETQRNKGNFPGRFSGRQFSNSRSEMNVSTLELGDSALYLCASSNTRVGETQYFGPGTRLLVL.

This chain uses TRBV29-1 with TRBJ2-5, with TRBD2 matching 7 bases. The end of the DNA aligns better with TRBJ2-7, so the J call may be wrong. Germline V CDR1 and CDR2: SQVTM, ANQGSEA. The length of the CDR3 is 13 residues. The CDR3 DNA sequence: TGCAGCGTTGAAACGGGGGGAGCCTACGAGCAGTACTTC. Its translation: CSVETGGAYEQYF.